These 22 T cell receptor beta chains share one sample of origin, sequenced in a study of patients and donors after allogeneic stem cell transplantation. TCRdb passed the RT-PCR reads through MiXCR, listing each CDR3 protein once. The sample carries some 880,000 distinct CDR3 sequences, more than 15% recorded once. The specimen sequenced was blood, either unsorted or a sorted T cell fraction (not recorded which). The receptors derive from a human donor who was either an allogeneic HSCT recipient or a stem cell or donor lymphocyte infusion donor (not recorded which). It is not recorded whose cells these are; they may come from a transplant donor.

This clonotype was detected a few times. The V gene is TRBV5-1, the J gene TRBJ2-3; D possibly corresponds to TRBD1 (6 bases). The V end lost 0 bases, the J end lost 3 bases, and 11 bases lay between the germline ends. The CDR3 has 15 amino acids. Looked up from germline, CDR1 is SGHRS and CDR2 is YFSETQ. CDR3 DNA sequence: TGCGCCAGCAGCTTGGGAGAAGGGGGTACAGATACGCAGTATTTT. Protein sequence: CASSLGEGGTDTQYF.

The chain joins TRBV7-9 to TRBJ1-6; D possibly corresponds to TRBD1 (6 bases). The CDR3 has 13 amino acids. The V end lost 7 bases, the J end lost 8 bases, and 12 bases lay between the germline ends. CDR1 and CDR2 from the germline V gene are SEHNR and FQNEAQ (reference sequence). CDR3 residues: CASTLGGHSPLHF. The CDR3 DNA follows: TGTGCCAGCACCCTAGGGGGGCATTCACCCCTCCACTTT.

The chain uses TRBV11-2 and TRBJ2-1; D is uncertain. Trimming cost V 10 bases and J 0 bases, with 13 bases left between them. This CDR3 region has 14 residues. The germline gives CDR1 SGHAT, CDR2 FQNNGV. The CDR3 DNA follows: TGTGCCACCTCGGAAGTAAGCTCCTACAATGAGCAGTTCTTC. The encoded protein is CATSEVSSYNEQFF. Combining the CDR3 with reference TRBV11-2 and TRBJ2-1 gives the whole variable domain EAGVAQSPRYKIIEKRQSVAFWCNPISGHATLYWYQQILGQGPKLLIQFQNNGVVDDSQLPKDRFSAERLKGVDSTLKIQPAKLEDSAVYLCATSEVSSYNEQFFGPGTRLTVL.

J is TRBJ1-2 and V is TRBV5-1; D is ambiguous. Trimming removed 4 bases at V and 5 bases at J, with 21 bases between. The CDR3 contains 16 residues. Germline V gene sequence: CDR1 SGHRS, CDR2 YFSETQ. The CDR3 bases are TGCGCCAGCAGCGGAACACTCGTAGGTCGGGGATATGGCTACACCTTC. Amino acid sequence: CASSGTLVGRGYGYTF.

This chain connects TRBV12-3 or TRBV12-4 to TRBJ1-2; D call uncertain. CDR3 size: 16 residues. V was pared by 2 bases and J by 4 bases, with 17 bases between. CDR3 protein: CASSLRQAELLYGYTF. The CDR3 DNA reads TGTGCCAGCAGTTTAAGGCAGGCAGAACTTCTCTATGGCTACACCTTC.

The chain uses TRBV5-8 and TRBJ2-2, with D possibly matching TRBD1 (5 bases). The CDR3 has 16 residues. The germline V gene has CDR1 SGHTS and CDR2 YDEGEE. Deletions cut 4 bases from V and 4 bases from J, with 17 bases between. CDR3 nucleotide sequence: TGTGCCAGCAGCCCCCTGGGGCAGGACATCACCGGGGAGCTGTTTTTT. Amino acid sequence: CASSPLGQDITGELFF.

V gene TRBV6-2 or TRBV6-3 combines with J gene TRBJ1-6; 7 nucleotides line up with TRBD1. The germline V gene encodes CDR1 MNHEY and CDR2 SVGEGT. The CDR3 has 15 residues. V shed 2 bases, J shed 10 bases, and the junction held 8 bases outside the gene matches. The CDR3 is CASSYGQGVKSPLHF. DNA for the CDR3: TGTGCCAGCAGTTACGGGCAGGGGGTTAAGTCACCCCTCCACTTT.

The chain employs TRBV7-9 and TRBJ1-1; unclear D gene. Germline V lookup: CDR1 SEHNR, CDR2 FQNEAQ (reference sequence). With 1 base removed from V and 14 bases from J, the gap between germline ends came to 26 bases. CDR3 size: 16 residues. This chain's CDR3 is CASSLEDGLYVPKIFF. CDR3 DNA sequence: TGTGCCAGCAGCTTAGAGGACGGGCTATACGTACCGAAGATATTCTTT.

This clonotype appeared many times. J is TRBJ2-1 and V is TRBV6-4; 10 bases map to TRBD2. The length of the CDR3 is 15 residues. CDR1 and CDR2 from the germline V gene are MRHNA and SNTAGT. V was pared by 4 bases and J by 4 bases, with 4 bases of the junction left unmatched. The chain's CDR3 is CASSATSGEYNEQFF. The CDR3 nucleotides read TGTGCCAGCAGTGCAACTAGCGGGGAATACAATGAGCAGTTCTTC.

This clonotype has only a few counts. V gene TRBV18 combines with J gene TRBJ1-3; D call uncertain. The V end lost 6 bases, the J end lost 0 bases, and 9 bases lay between the germline ends. This CDR3 region has 14 residues. The V gene's germline CDR1 is KGHSH and CDR2 LQKENI. The CDR3 DNA reads as TGTGCCAGCTCGAACGGAATCTCTGGAAACACCATATATTTT. It specifies CASSNGISGNTIYF.

The chain employs TRBV7-9 and TRBJ2-3; TRBD2 aligns across 11 bases. The CDR3 extends over 17 amino acids. Germline loops: CDR1 SEHNR, CDR2 FQNEAQ (reference sequence). J lost 3 bases, V lost 4 bases, and 9 bases had no gene match. The CDR3 spells CASSSPTSGKITDTQYF. Here the CDR3 DNA reads TGTGCCAGCAGCTCACCGACTAGCGGGAAAATAACAGATACGCAGTATTTT. Variable domain in full (rest from reference TRBV7-9 and TRBJ2-3): DTGVSQNPRHKITKRGQNVTFRCDPISEHNRLYWYRQTLGQGPEFLTYFQNEAQLEKSRLLSDRFSAERPKGSFSTLEIQRTEQGDSAMYLCASSSPTSGKITDTQYFGPGTRLTVL.

This chain uses TRBV24-1 with TRBJ2-3; maybe TRBD1 (5 bases). CDR3 length: 16 residues. V was shortened by 10 bases and J by 1 base, with 20 bases between the two germline ends. Germline V gene lookup returns CDR1 KGHDR and CDR2 SFDVKD. The CDR3 DNA is TGTGCCACGGGGCCGAGAACCTTCAGTGGCACAGATACGCAGTATTTT. Residues: CATGPRTFSGTDTQYF.

The chain links TRBV14 to TRBJ1-1; D is unclear. V was clipped by 1 base and J by 5 bases, with 8 bases between them. This CDR3 contains 13 residues. Per germline, CDR1 SGHDN and CDR2 FVKESK. DNA of the CDR3: TGTGCCAGCAGCCAAGGGGGTTTGACTGAAGCTTTCTTT. Translation gives CASSQGGLTEAFF. The full variable domain, its missing parts supplied by reference TRBV14 and TRBJ1-1, is EAGVTQFPSHSVIEKGQTVTLRCDPISGHDNLYWYRRVMGKEIKFLLHFVKESKQDESGMPNNRFLAERTGGTYSTLKVQPAELEDSGVYFCASSQGGLTEAFFGQGTRLTVV.

Only a few counts were recorded for this clonotype. The rearrangement links TRBV20-1 to TRBJ2-5; 7 nucleotides line up with TRBD2. J lost 4 bases, V lost 3 bases, and 5 bases had no gene match. There are 13 residues in the CDR3. CDR1 is DFQATT, CDR2 SNEGSKA, per germline (reference sequence). CDR3 bases: TGCAGTGCTAGCGGACTAGGCGGAGAGACCCAGTACTTC. Translation gives CSASGLGGETQYF.

This clonotype was observed many times. The chain employs TRBV12-3 or TRBV12-4 and TRBJ1-2; 7 positions agree with TRBD1. This CDR3 contains 13 residues. V was clipped by 4 bases and J by 4 bases; unmatched bases: 3. The CDR3 bases are TGTGCCAGCAGTTCCACAGGGGTCTATGGCTACACCTTC. Its translation is CASSSTGVYGYTF.

This clonotype was observed a handful of times. V is TRBV14 and J is TRBJ2-7; D remains unclear. V lost 1 base to trimming and J lost 0 bases, with 10 bases between them. Per the germline V gene, CDR1 is SGHDN and CDR2 is FVKESK. CDR3 length: 15 amino acids. The CDR3 spells CASSQVGRHSYEQYF. The CDR3, as DNA: TGTGCCAGCAGCCAAGTAGGACGGCACTCCTACGAGCAGTACTTC.

This clonotype turned up a few times. The chain employs TRBV5-1 and TRBJ2-3; D could derive from TRBD1 or TRBD2 (6 bases each). The CDR3 covers 14 residues. Between the trimmed V and J ends, which lost 1 base and 5 bases, there was a span of 11 bases. Per germline, CDR1 SGHRS and CDR2 YFSETQ. CDR3 protein: CASSLRGAQDTQYF. Written as DNA, the CDR3 is TGCGCCAGCAGCTTGAGGGGGGCACAAGATACGCAGTATTTT.

The V call is TRBV7-9, the J call TRBJ2-7; either TRBD1 or TRBD2 may fit D (5 bases each). The CDR3 sequence is 13 residues long. V was cut by 6 bases and J by 2 bases, with 11 bases left in between. The germline CDR1 and CDR2 sequences are SEHNR and FQNEAQ (reference sequence). The CDR3 nucleotides are TGTGCCAGCAGTTACGGGGCCGCCTACGAGCAGTACTTC. Protein product: CASSYGAAYEQYF. The entire variable domain, with the rest obtained from reference TRBV7-9 and TRBJ2-7, is as follows: DTGVSQNPRHKITKRGQNVTFRCDPISEHNRLYWYRQTLGQGPEFLTYFQNEAQLEKSRLLSDRFSAERPKGSFSTLEIQRTEQGDSAMYLCASSYGAAYEQYFGPGTRLTVT.

V and J are TRBV10-3 and TRBJ1-5, with 9 bases matching TRBD1. The V segment lost 3 bases and the J segment 7 bases; nucleotides outside the gene matches: 4. The CDR3 runs 14 residues. The germline gives CDR1 ENHRY, CDR2 SYGVKD. CDR3 in amino acids: CAISDDRGSQPQHF. The CDR3 region has the DNA TGTGCCATCAGTGATGACAGGGGGTCCCAGCCCCAGCATTTT.

This clonotype showed up many times. V usage is TRBV20-1 and J usage is TRBJ1-1; maybe TRBD1 (5 bases). V lost 3 bases and J 7 bases, leaving 15 bases between the germline ends. This CDR3 has 13 amino acids. In germline, CDR1 is DFQATT, CDR2 SNEGSKA (reference sequence). The CDR3 DNA sequence: TGCAGTGCTAGGGAGGGGTTGAGCGGTGAAGCTTTCTTT. As protein: CSAREGLSGEAFF.

The J gene is TRBJ2-7, the V gene TRBV11-1; 9 bases are a match to TRBD1. Germline CDR1 and CDR2: SGHAT and FQDESV (reference sequence). Trimming took 5 bases from V and 4 from J; bases not matched to a gene: 15. CDR3 length: 17 residues. The CDR3 region is CASSPGDREYSPYEQYF. For the CDR3, the DNA is TGTGCCAGCAGCCCGGGGGACAGGGAATACTCCCCATACGAGCAGTACTTC.

This clonotype occurred many times. This chain uses TRBV12-3 or TRBV12-4 with TRBJ2-3, with D perhaps TRBD2 (6 bases). V was cut by 3 bases and J by 7 bases, with 11 bases left in between. The CDR3 covers 13 residues. CDR3 nucleotides: TGTGCCAGCAGTTTCGGGGGACGAAATACGCAGTATTTT. This gives the protein CASSFGGRNTQYF.